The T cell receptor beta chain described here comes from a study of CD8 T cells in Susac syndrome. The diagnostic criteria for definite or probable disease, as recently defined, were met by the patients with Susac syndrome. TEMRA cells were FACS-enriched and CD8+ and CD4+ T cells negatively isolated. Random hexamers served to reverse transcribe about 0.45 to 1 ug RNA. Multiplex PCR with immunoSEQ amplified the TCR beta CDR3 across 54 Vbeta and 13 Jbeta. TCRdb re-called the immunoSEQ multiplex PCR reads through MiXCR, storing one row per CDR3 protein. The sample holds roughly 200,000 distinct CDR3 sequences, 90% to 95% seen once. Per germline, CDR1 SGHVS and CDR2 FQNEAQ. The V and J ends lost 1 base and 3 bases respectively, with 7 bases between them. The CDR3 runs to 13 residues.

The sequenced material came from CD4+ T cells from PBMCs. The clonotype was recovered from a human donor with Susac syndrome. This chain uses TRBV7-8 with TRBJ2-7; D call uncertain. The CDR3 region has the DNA TGTGCCAGCAGCTTAGTTGGTTTCTACGAGCAGTACTTC. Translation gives CASSLVGFYEQYF.